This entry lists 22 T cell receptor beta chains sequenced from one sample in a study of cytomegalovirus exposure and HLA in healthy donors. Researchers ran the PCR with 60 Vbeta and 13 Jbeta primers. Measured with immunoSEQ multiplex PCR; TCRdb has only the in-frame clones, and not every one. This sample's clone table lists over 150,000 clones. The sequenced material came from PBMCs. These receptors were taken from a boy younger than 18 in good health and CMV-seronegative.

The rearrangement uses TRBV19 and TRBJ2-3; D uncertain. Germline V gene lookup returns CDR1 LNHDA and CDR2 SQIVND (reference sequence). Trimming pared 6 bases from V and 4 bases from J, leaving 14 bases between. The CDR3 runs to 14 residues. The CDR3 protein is CASSLFDWADTQYF. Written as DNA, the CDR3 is TGTGCCAGTAGCCTATTCGACTGGGCAGATACGCAGTATTTT.

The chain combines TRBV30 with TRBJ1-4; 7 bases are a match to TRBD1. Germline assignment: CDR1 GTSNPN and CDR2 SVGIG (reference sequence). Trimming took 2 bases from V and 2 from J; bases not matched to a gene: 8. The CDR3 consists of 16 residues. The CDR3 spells CAWSLWRGRTNEKLFF. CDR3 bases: TGTGCCTGGAGTTTGTGGAGGGGGCGGACTAATGAAAAACTGTTTTTT. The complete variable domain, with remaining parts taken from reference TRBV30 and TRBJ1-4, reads SQTIHQWPATLVQPVGSPLSLECTVEGTSNPNLYWYRQAAGRGLQLLFYSVGIGQISSEVPQNLSASRPQDRQFILSSKKLLLSDSGFYLCAWSLWRGRTNEKLFFGSGTQLSVL.

The CDR3 region has the DNA TGTGCCAGCAGTGAACTCGGACTAGGTGATATCTCCTACGAGCAGTACTTC. It codes for CASSELGLGDISYEQYF. The V call is TRBV2, the J call TRBJ2-7, with TRBD2 matching over 7 bases. J was trimmed by 0 bases and V by 2 bases; bases with no gene match: 10. The V gene's germline CDR1 is SNHLY and CDR2 FYNNEI. CDR3 length equals 17 residues.

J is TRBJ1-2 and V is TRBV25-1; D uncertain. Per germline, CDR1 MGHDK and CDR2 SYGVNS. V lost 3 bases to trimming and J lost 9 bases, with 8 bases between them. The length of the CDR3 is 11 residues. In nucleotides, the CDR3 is TGTGCCAGCAGTGACACGGTTCGCTACACCTTC. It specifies CASSDTVRYTF.

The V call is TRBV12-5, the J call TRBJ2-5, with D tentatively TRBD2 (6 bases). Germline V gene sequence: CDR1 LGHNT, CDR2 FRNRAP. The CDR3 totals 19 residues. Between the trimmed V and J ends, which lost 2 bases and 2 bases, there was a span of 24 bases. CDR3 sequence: CASGLILGGTGRKQETQYF. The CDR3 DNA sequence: TGTGCTAGTGGTTTGATTCTAGGAGGGACGGGACGGAAACAAGAGACCCAGTACTTC.

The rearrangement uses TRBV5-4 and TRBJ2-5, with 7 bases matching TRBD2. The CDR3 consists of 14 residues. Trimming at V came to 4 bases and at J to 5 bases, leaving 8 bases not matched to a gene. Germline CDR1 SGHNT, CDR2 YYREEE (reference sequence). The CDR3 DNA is TGTGCCAGCAGCGATCGGGCCGGGGGGGAGACCCAGTACTTC. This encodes CASSDRAGGETQYF. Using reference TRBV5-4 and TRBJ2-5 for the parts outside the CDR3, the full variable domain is ETGVTQSPTHLIKTRGQQVTLRCSSQSGHNTVSWYQQALGQGPQFIFQYYREEENGRGNFPPRFSGLQFPNYSSELNVNALELDDSALYLCASSDRAGGETQYFGPGTRLLVL.

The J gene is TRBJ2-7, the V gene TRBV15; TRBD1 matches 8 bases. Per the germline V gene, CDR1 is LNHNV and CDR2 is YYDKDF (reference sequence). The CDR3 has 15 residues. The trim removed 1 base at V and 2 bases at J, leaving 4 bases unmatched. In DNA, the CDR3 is TGTGCCACCAGCAGAGGGACAGGGTGGACCTACGAGCAGTACTTC. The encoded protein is CATSRGTGWTYEQYF.

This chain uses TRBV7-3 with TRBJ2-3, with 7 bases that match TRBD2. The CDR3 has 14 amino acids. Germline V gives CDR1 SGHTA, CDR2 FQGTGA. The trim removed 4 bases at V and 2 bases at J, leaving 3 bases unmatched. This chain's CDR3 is CASSSAGLTDTQYF. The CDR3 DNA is TGTGCCAGCAGCTCAGCGGGGCTCACAGATACGCAGTATTTT.

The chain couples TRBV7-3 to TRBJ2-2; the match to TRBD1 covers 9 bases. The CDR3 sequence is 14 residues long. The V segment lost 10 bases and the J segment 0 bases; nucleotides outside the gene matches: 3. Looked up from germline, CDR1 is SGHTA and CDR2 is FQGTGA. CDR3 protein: CATGQGSNTGELFF. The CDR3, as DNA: TGTGCCACAGGACAGGGGTCGAACACCGGGGAGCTGTTTTTT.

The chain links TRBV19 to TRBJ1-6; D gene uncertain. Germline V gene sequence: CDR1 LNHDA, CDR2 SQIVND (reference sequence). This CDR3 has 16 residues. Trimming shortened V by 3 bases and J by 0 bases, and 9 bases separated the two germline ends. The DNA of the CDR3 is TGTGCCAGTAGTATGAGGCCGAGCTCCTATAATTCACCCCTCCACTTT. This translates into CASSMRPSSYNSPLHF.

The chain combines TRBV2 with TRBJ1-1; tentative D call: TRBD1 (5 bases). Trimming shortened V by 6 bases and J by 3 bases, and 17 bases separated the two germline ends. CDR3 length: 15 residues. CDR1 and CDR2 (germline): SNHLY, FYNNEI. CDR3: CASRDPQGWDTEAFF. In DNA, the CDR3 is TGTGCCAGCAGGGATCCTCAGGGTTGGGACACTGAAGCTTTCTTT.

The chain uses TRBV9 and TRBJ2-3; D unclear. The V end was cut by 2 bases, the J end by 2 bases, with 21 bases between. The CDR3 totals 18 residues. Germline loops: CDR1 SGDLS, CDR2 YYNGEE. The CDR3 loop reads CASSVKTLSYLDTDTQYF. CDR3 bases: TGTGCCAGCAGCGTGAAAACGCTCTCCTATCTTGACACAGATACGCAGTATTTT.

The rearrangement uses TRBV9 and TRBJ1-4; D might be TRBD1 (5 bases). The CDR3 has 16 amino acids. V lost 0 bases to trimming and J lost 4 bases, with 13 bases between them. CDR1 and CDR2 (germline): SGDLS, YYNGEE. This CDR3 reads CASSVGVGEGNEKLFF. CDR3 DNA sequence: TGTGCCAGCAGCGTAGGGGTAGGGGAGGGTAATGAAAAACTGTTTTTT.

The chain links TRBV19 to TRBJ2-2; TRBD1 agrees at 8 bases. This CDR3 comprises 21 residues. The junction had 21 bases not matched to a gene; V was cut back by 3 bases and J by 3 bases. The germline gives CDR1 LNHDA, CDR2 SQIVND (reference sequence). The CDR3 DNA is TGTGCCAGTAGTATTTTCTTGGTGAAGTTACCGGGACAGGTTTACACCGGGGAGCTGTTTTTT. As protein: CASSIFLVKLPGQVYTGELFF.

The CDR3 bases are TGTGCCAGCAGCTTAGGCCAGGGTCTGAGAGAGCAGTACTTC. Translating it yields CASSLGQGLREQYF. The chain carries TRBV7-2 and TRBJ2-7; perhaps TRBD1 as D (5 bases). The CDR3 loop spans 14 amino acids. The ends were cut back, 1 base at V and 7 bases at J, with 14 bases in the middle. The V gene's germline CDR1 is SGHTA and CDR2 FQGNSA. The complete variable domain, with remaining parts taken from reference TRBV7-2 and TRBJ2-7, reads GAGVSQSPSNKVTEKGKDVELRCDPISGHTALYWYRQSLGQGLEFLIYFQGNSAPDKSGLPSDRFSAERTGGSVSTLTIQRTQQEDSAVYLCASSLGQGLREQYFGPGTRLTVT.

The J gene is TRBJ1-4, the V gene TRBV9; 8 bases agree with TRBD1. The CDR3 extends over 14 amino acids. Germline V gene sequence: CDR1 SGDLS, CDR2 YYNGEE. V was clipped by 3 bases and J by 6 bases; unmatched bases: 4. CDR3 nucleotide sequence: TGTGCCAGCAGCGGCCGACAGGGGCATGAAAAACTGTTTTTT. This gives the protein CASSGRQGHEKLFF.

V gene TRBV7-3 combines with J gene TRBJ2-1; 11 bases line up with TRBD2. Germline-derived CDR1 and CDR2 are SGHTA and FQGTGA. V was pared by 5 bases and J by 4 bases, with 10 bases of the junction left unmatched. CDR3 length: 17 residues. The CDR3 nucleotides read TGTGCCAGCAGCCCCAGCCAACTAGCGGGGGTTTACAATGAGCAGTTCTTC. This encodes CASSPSQLAGVYNEQFF.

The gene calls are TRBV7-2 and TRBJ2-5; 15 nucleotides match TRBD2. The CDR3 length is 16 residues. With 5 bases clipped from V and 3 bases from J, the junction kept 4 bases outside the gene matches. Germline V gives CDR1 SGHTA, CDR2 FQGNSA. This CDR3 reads CASSLGLAGGKETQYF. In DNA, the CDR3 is TGTGCCAGCAGCCTGGGACTAGCGGGGGGAAAAGAGACCCAGTACTTC.

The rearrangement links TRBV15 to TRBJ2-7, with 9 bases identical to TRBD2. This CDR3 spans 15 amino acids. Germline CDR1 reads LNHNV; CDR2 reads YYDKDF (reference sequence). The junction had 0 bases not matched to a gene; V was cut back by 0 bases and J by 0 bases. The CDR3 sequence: CATSRDSGGSYEQYF. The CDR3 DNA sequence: TGTGCCACCAGCAGAGATAGCGGGGGCTCCTACGAGCAGTACTTC.

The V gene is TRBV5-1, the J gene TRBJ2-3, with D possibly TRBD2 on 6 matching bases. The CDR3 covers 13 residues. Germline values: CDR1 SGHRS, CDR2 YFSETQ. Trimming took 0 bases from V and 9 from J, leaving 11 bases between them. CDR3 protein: CASSLAGDGTQYF. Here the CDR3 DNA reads TGCGCCAGCAGCTTGGCGGGGGATGGGACGCAGTATTTT.

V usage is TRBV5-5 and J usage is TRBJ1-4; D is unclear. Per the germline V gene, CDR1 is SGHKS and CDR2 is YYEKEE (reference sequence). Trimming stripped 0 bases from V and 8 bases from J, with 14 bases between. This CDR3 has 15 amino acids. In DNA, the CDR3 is TGTGCCAGCAGCTTGGTAGTCCCGGAGCGGGAAAAACTGTTTTTT. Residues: CASSLVVPEREKLFF.

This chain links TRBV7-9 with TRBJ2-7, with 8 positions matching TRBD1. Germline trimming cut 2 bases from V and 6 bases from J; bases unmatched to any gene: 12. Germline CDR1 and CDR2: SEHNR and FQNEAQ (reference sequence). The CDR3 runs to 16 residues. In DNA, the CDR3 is TGTGCCAGCAGCTTACCCAAGGACAGGGTAGGACGCGAGCAGTACTTC. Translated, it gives CASSLPKDRVGREQYF.